A selection of T cell receptor beta chains follows, all from one sample in a study of cytomegalovirus exposure and HLA in healthy donors. Data came from immunoSEQ multiplex PCR; TCRdb stores just in-frame clones and leaves some out. The profile shows 200,000 to 250,000 clones, around 89% of them singletons. Material: PBMCs. The receptors stem from a woman aged 18-29 years in good health and CMV-seronegative. The CDR3 runs from the conserved cysteine through the conserved F or W. D genes are given only for firm matches. Rows give clone size only sometimes, using once, few, many, or a class for an expanded clone.

v_call,d_call,cdr3_length,j_call,clone_size,cdr3_aa,cdr3_nt
TRBV9,NA,12,TRBJ2-3,NA,CASSVSLDTQYF,TGTGCCAGCAGCGTGAGTCTTGATACGCAGTATTTT
TRBV14,NA,15,TRBJ2-2,many,CASSPTRYPPGELFF,TGTGCCAGCAGCCCTACTAGGTACCCACCTGGGGAGCTGTTTTTT
TRBV18,TRBD2,15,TRBJ2-1,NA,CASSSGGSSYNEQFF,TGTGCCAGCTCATCCGGCGGGAGCTCCTACAATGAGCAGTTCTTC
TRBV19,TRBD2,13,TRBJ2-1,NA,CASNRDYHNEQFF,TGTGCCAGTAACCGGGACTACCACAATGAGCAGTTCTTC
TRBV5-1,NA,13,TRBJ2-3,NA,CASSLAGTDTQYF,TGCGCCAGCAGCTTAGCGGGCACAGATACGCAGTATTTT
TRBV4-3,NA,17,TRBJ2-1,NA,CASSQGTERSSYNEQFF,TGCGCCAGCAGCCAAGGGACAGAGCGAAGCTCCTACAATGAGCAGTTCTTC
TRBV19,NA,14,TRBJ1-3,few,CASSTGETGNTIYF,TGTGCCAGTAGTACCGGGGAGACTGGAAACACCATATATTTT
TRBV9,TRBD1,13,TRBJ1-1,NA,CASSARTGGKAFF,TGTGCCAGCAGCGCCCGGACAGGGGGAAAAGCTTTCTTT
TRBV5-1,TRBD1,15,TRBJ2-7,NA,CASSSDSGGPYEQYF,TGCGCCAGCAGCTCGGACTCAGGGGGCCCCTACGAGCAGTACTTC
TRBV6-1,NA,13,TRBJ1-1,NA,CASSSRENAEAFF,TGTGCCAGCAGTTCGCGCGAGAACGCTGAAGCTTTCTTT
TRBV5-1,TRBD1,16,TRBJ1-2,NA,CASRFQQGDRKNGYTF,TGCGCCAGCAGGTTCCAACAGGGGGATAGGAAAAATGGCTACACCTTC
TRBV29-1,NA,13,TRBJ2-1,NA,CSVDRTGYNEQFF,TGCAGCGTTGACCGGACGGGGTACAATGAGCAGTTCTTC
TRBV14,TRBD1,16,TRBJ1-2,NA,CASSSGDRRPNYGYTF,TGTGCCAGCAGCTCTGGGGACAGGCGCCCTAACTATGGCTACACCTTC
TRBV7-7,NA,12,TRBJ2-5,NA,CASSPPRETQYF,TGTGCCAGCAGCCCCCCCCGAGAGACCCAGTACTTC
TRBV7-9,TRBD1,16,TRBJ1-3,NA,CASSPDGTAYGNTIYF,TGTGCCAGCAGCCCCGATGGGACAGCCTATGGAAACACCATATATTTT
TRBV10-1,NA,14,TRBJ2-1,NA,CASSVLAESNEQFF,TGCGCCAGCAGTGTTTTAGCCGAATCCAATGAGCAGTTCTTC
TRBV7-2,TRBD2,19,TRBJ2-1,NA,CASSLVGQTSGGLHNEQFF,TGTGCCAGCAGCTTAGTAGGGCAGACTAGCGGGGGGCTTCACAATGAGCAGTTCTTC
TRBV19,NA,13,TRBJ2-7,NA,CASSFTGITGQYF,TGTGCCAGTAGTTTCACAGGGATTACTGGGCAGTACTTC
TRBV10-3,TRBD2,13,TRBJ2-1,NA,CATRLAGGNEQFF,TGTGCCACCCGACTAGCGGGGGGGAATGAGCAGTTCTTC
TRBV7-3,NA,14,TRBJ2-1,NA,CASSFWQAQGEQFF,TGTGCCAGCAGCTTTTGGCAGGCCCAGGGGGAGCAGTTCTTC
TRBV6-5,NA,14,TRBJ1-1,NA,CASSYGGANTEAFF,TGTGCCAGCAGTTACGGAGGGGCGAACACTGAAGCTTTCTTT
TRBV5-4,TRBD1,15,TRBJ2-1,NA,CASSLAGTDIDEQFF,TGTGCCAGCAGCTTGGCCGGGACAGATATCGATGAGCAGTTCTTC
TRBV30,TRBD1,12,TRBJ1-1,once,CAWRRSQGKAFF,TGTGCCTGGAGAAGATCACAGGGGAAAGCTTTCTTT
TRBV10-3,NA,14,TRBJ2-7,NA,CAISEIAGTHEQYF,TGTGCCATCAGTGAGATTGCGGGAACCCACGAGCAGTACTTC
TRBV7-9,TRBD1,17,TRBJ1-2,NA,CASSSTTGTETNYGYTF,TGTGCCAGCAGCTCCACTACGGGGACAGAGACTAACTATGGCTACACCTTC
TRBV27,NA,15,TRBJ1-3,NA,CASSLSAPGKDTIYF,TGTGCCAGCAGTTTATCGGCCCCAGGGAAAGACACCATATATTTT
TRBV27,TRBD2,16,TRBJ2-5,NA,CASSLGTSGGRETQYF,TGTGCCAGCAGCCTCGGGACTAGCGGGGGAAGGGAGACCCAGTACTTC
TRBV7-8,NA,16,TRBJ2-5,few,CASSLFQGPLQETQYF,TGTGCCAGCAGCTTGTTCCAGGGGCCCCTCCAAGAGACCCAGTACTTC
TRBV5-6,NA,16,TRBJ2-3,NA,CASSRDGGIRSDTQYF,TGTGCCAGCAGCCGGGACGGCGGGATAAGGTCAGATACGCAGTATTTT
TRBV15,NA,13,TRBJ2-7,NA,CATSKSASYEQYF,TGTGCCACCAGCAAAAGCGCCTCCTACGAGCAGTACTTC
TRBV4-3,NA,16,TRBJ1-3,NA,CASSQDLFRSGNTIYF,TGCGCCAGCAGCCAAGATCTCTTCCGCTCTGGAAACACCATATATTTT
TRBV7-9,TRBD2,18,TRBJ2-1,NA,CASSLLLSAGAYVNEQFF,TGTGCCAGCAGCTTACTCTTATCGGCGGGAGCGTATGTGAATGAGCAGTTCTTC
TRBV2,TRBD2,15,TRBJ2-7,NA,CASSVLAGGGYEQYF,TGTGCCAGCAGTGTTTTAGCGGGGGGGGGCTACGAGCAGTACTTC
TRBV15,NA,15,TRBJ1-4,NA,CATSKGTRGLGWLFF,TGTGCCACCAGCAAGGGGACACGGGGATTAGGTTGGCTGTTTTTT
TRBV11-3,TRBD2,15,TRBJ2-7,NA,CASSFTSGSSVEQYF,TGTGCCAGCAGCTTTACTAGCGGGAGCTCAGTCGAGCAGTACTTC
TRBV4-2,TRBD1,16,TRBJ1-1,NA,CASSQVKGQGNTEAFF,TGTGCCAGCAGCCAAGTAAAAGGACAGGGGAACACTGAAGCTTTCTTT
TRBV7-9,NA,13,TRBJ1-1,NA,CASSLGDNSEAFF,TGTGCCAGCAGCTTAGGGGACAACTCTGAAGCTTTCTTT
TRBV30,NA,13,TRBJ2-2,NA,CACDRSNTGELFF,TGTGCCTGTGACAGGTCGAACACCGGGGAGCTGTTTTTT
TRBV20-1,NA,11,TRBJ2-3,NA,CSARVGDTQYF,TGCAGTGCTAGAGTCGGAGATACGCAGTATTTT
TRBV21-1,NA,17,TRBJ2-7,NA,CASSNRGDGLAGDEQYF,TGTGCCAGCAGCAATCGCGGGGATGGACTAGCGGGGGACGAGCAGTACTTC
TRBV19,TRBD2,13,TRBJ2-1,NA,CASSPGTSNEQLF,TGTGCCAGTAGTCCCGGGACTAGCAATGAGCAGCTCTTC
TRBV9,TRBD2,15,TRBJ2-1,once,CASSPTSGGDYEQFF,TGTGCCAGCAGCCCGACTAGCGGGGGGGACTATGAGCAGTTCTTC
TRBV19,TRBD1,16,TRBJ1-3,NA,CASAFWVTGSKNTIYF,TGTGCCAGTGCTTTTTGGGTGACAGGGTCGAAAAACACCATATATTTT
TRBV18,NA,14,TRBJ1-1,NA,CASSQDRLNTEAFF,TGTGCCAGCTCACAGGACAGACTGAACACTGAAGCTTTCTTT
TRBV6-5,NA,12,TRBJ2-7,NA,CASREGPSEQYF,TGTGCCAGCAGGGAGGGGCCCTCAGAGCAGTACTTC
TRBV27,TRBD1,14,TRBJ1-5,NA,CASRTGGSNQPQHF,TGTGCCAGCCGAACAGGGGGTAGCAATCAGCCCCAGCATTTT